Sequencing of this T cell receptor beta chain was carried out in a study of T cells in Graves' hyperthyroidism and ophthalmopathy. The V gene end was trimmed by 7 bases and the J gene end by 7 bases; junction bases not matched to a gene: 16. Germline V CDR1 and CDR2: SGHRS, YFSETQ. The CDR3 consists of 16 residues. From RNA transcripts, TCR beta CDR3 regions were amplified. First-round RT-PCR targeting the TCR CDR3 was performed with the HTBI primer set. TCRdb analysed the multiplex PCR reads with MiXCR anew, one entry per CDR3 protein. The sample lists under 300,000 distinct CDR3 sequences, roughly 15% occurring once. Any patient presenting with uncontrolled infection, other autoimmune disease, pregnancy or lactation was left out.

Sequencing used blood. The chain links TRBV5-1 to TRBJ1-4; 7 bases agree with TRBD1. This receptor was taken from a woman in her forties or fifties with Graves' hyperthyroidism that later progressed to Graves' ophthalmopathy. The CDR3 protein is CASQRQGGGRGEKLFF. CDR3 nucleotide sequence: TGCGCCAGCCAAAGACAGGGAGGGGGTCGGGGTGAAAAACTGTTTTTT.